The T cell receptor beta chain under discussion was sequenced for a study of blood T cells in healthy people across ages. This clonotype was counted many times. The use of a sample-barcoded 5' primer and a J-beta primer mix characterized a second PCR of roughly 6 to 11 cycles. One entry per CDR3 protein, called by TCRdb with MiXCR from the 5' RACE reads. The sample holds roughly 930,000 distinct CDR3 sequences; about 48% are singletons and the top ten take roughly 13%. V was cut by 1 base and J by 4 bases, with 10 bases left in between. CDR1 is LGHDT and CDR2 is YNNKEL in the germline V gene (reference sequence). The CDR3 runs 14 residues. Each sample yielded at least 6 million isolated PBMCs.

V and J are TRBV3-1 and TRBJ1-1; D possibly corresponds to TRBD1 (5 bases). The sequence was collected from a young man in good health. The source material was blood. CDR3 bases: TGTGCCAGCAGCCAAGTTGCAGGGTCCACTGAAGCTTTCTTT. It yields the protein CASSQVAGSTEAFF. Using reference TRBV3-1 and TRBJ1-1 for the parts outside the CDR3, the full variable domain is DTAVSQTPKYLVTQMGNDKSIKCEQNLGHDTMYWYKQDSKKFLKIMFSYNNKELIINETVPNRFSPKSPDKAHLNLHINSLELGDSAVYFCASSQVAGSTEAFFGQGTRLTVV.